This T cell receptor (beta chain) was recovered during a study of blood T cell repertoires in COVID-19. In the study overall: Acute and convalescent COVID-19 specimens originated in the United States, Italy and Spain.

Trimming left V 4 bases short and J 4 bases short, with 7 bases between. The CDR3 length is 12 residues. From germline, CDR1 is SNHLY and CDR2 FYNNEI. This clone was counted a single time. Per the study methods: The assay estimated nucleated cells by amplifying reference gene primers. The repertoire was sequenced with immunoSEQ multiplex PCR; TCRdb's copy has only in-frame clones and lacks some. The V and J calls and the clone size are those of that table, but D and trimming were determined from the DNA. The repertoire holds tens of thousands of clones, with over 75% as singletons. This rearrangement joins TRBV2 to TRBJ1-2, with unresolved D. The origin of this receptor is a man aged 65-85 years with active COVID-19. Material for sequencing was peripheral blood. The chain's CDR3 is CASSVEAYGYTF. The CDR3 DNA is TGTGCCAGCAGTGTTGAGGCCTATGGCTACACCTTC.